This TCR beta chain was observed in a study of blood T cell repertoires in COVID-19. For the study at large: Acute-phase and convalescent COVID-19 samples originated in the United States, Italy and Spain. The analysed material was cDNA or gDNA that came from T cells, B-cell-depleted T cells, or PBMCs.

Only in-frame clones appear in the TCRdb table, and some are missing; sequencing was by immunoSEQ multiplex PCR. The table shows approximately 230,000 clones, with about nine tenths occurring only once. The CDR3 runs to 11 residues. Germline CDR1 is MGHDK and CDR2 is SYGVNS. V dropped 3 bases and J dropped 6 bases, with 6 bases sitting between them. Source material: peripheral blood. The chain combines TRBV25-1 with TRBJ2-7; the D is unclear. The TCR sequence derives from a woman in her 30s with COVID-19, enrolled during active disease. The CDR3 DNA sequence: TGTGCCAGCAGTGATGCGGCCGAGCAGTACTTC. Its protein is CASSDAAEQYF.